One and the same sample provided the 22 T cell receptor beta chains below, sequenced in a study of persistence of HIV-infected CD4 T cells. The libraries were made with immunoSEQ version 4 in survey mode. The assay was immunoSEQ multiplex PCR, and TCRdb's table has in-frame clones only and misses some. The sample consists of about 45,000 clones, 85% to 90% of them appearing once. Their antigens are not known. This nonspecific control used anti-CD3/anti-CD28 bead stimulation of CD4+ T cells. Sorting selected CD4+ T cells upregulating both CD40 ligand and CD69. Material: CD4+ T cells sorted from PBMCs after roughly 18-hour stimulation, obtained from a patient who received antiretroviral therapy. These receptors were taken from an adult woman with HIV who was CMV-seropositive.

CDR3 nucleotide sequence: TGTGCCAGCAGCGTAGGTCCCCGGGGGGACACCGGGGAGCTGTTTTTT. Amino acid sequence: CASSVGPRGDTGELFF. The rearrangement uses TRBV9 and TRBJ2-2; 7 bases map to TRBD2. This CDR3 comprises 16 residues. Per the germline V gene, CDR1 is SGDLS and CDR2 is YYNGEE. Trimming took 0 bases from V and 3 from J; bases not matched to a gene: 5.

The rearrangement links TRBV6-5 to TRBJ1-2, with 7 bases identical to TRBD1. This CDR3 has 13 residues. Germline V gene sequence: CDR1 MNHEY, CDR2 SVGAGI. Trimming cost V 6 bases and J 4 bases; bases outside gene matches: 5. DNA for the CDR3: TGTGCCAGCAGCCAGACAGGGATCTATGGCTACACCTTC. It specifies CASSQTGIYGYTF.

CDR3 loop: CASSGLPSGSYNEQFF. The CDR3, as DNA: TGTGCCAGCAGTGGGTTGCCTAGCGGCTCCTACAATGAGCAGTTCTTC. V gene TRBV5-6 combines with J gene TRBJ2-1; 7 positions agree with TRBD2. This CDR3 has 16 amino acids. Germline V CDR1 and CDR2: SGHDT, YYEEEE. V lost 5 bases, J lost 0 bases, and 8 bases stayed unmatched.

This rearrangement joins TRBV9 to TRBJ1-2; tentatively, D is TRBD1 (5 bases). V lost 0 bases to trimming and J lost 6 bases, with 12 bases between them. The CDR3 runs 14 residues. Germline CDR1 is SGDLS and CDR2 is YYNGEE. CDR3 in amino acids: CASSVEWAGHGYTF. CDR3 nucleotide sequence: TGTGCCAGCAGCGTAGAGTGGGCAGGGCATGGCTACACCTTC.

On this clone itself: A read error may account for a junction end that differs from germline. The chain is built from TRBV19 and TRBJ1-1; D uncertain. Germline assignment: CDR1 LNHDA and CDR2 SQIVND (reference sequence). The CDR3 contains 8 residues. The CDR3 region has the DNA TGTGCCAGTAGTGAACCTTTCTTT. As protein: CASSEPFF.

The rearrangement joins TRBV6-6 to TRBJ1-1; 7 nucleotides match TRBD1. With 10 bases clipped from V and 4 bases from J, the junction kept 12 bases outside the gene matches. Germline CDR1 is MNHNY and CDR2 is SVGAGI (reference sequence). The CDR3 totals 14 residues. This CDR3 reads CATRGTTALTEAFF. DNA for the CDR3: TGTGCCACCAGGGGGACTACCGCTCTCACTGAAGCTTTCTTT.

J is TRBJ1-4 and V is TRBV3-1 (or the pseudogene TRBV3-2); no firm D call. Trimming stripped 0 bases from V and 8 bases from J, with 25 bases between. Germline CDR1 LGHDT, CDR2 YNNKEL (reference sequence). The CDR3 covers 19 residues. The CDR3, as DNA: TGTGCCAGCAGCCAAGATCTAGGCCCCCGGGCCAATATTCCGGAAAAACTGTTTTTT. Its protein is CASSQDLGPRANIPEKLFF.

The chain carries TRBV2 and TRBJ2-1; 8 positions agree with TRBD1. J gave up 4 bases and V 6 bases, and 8 bases lay outside the gene matches. Germline CDR1 and CDR2: SNHLY and FYNNEI. This CDR3 comprises 15 residues. DNA of the CDR3: TGTGCCAGCAGATCCGGGACAGGCGTTTACAATGAGCAGTTCTTC. Its translation is CASRSGTGVYNEQFF.

The chain recombines TRBV18 with TRBJ2-7; D perhaps matches TRBD1 (5 bases). This CDR3 comprises 15 residues. Germline CDR1 and CDR2: KGHSH and LQKENI. Trimming took 2 bases from V and 3 from J, leaving 14 bases between them. The CDR3 sequence is CASSPRGGLDYEQYF. The CDR3 DNA reads TGTGCCAGCTCACCAAGGGGCGGTTTGGACTACGAGCAGTACTTC.

The rearrangement uses TRBV5-6 and TRBJ2-3, with no clear D. The V gene lost 4 bases and the J gene lost 1 base, with 7 bases spanning the gap. The CDR3 is 13 amino acids. Germline lookup yields CDR1 SGHDT and CDR2 YYEEEE. CDR3 in amino acids: CASSVKGTDTQYF. In nucleotides, the CDR3 is TGTGCCAGCAGCGTGAAGGGCACAGATACGCAGTATTTT.

This clone was observed a few times. The chain is built from TRBV5-1 and TRBJ1-5, with D possibly TRBD1 on 5 matching bases. V gave up 4 bases and J gave up 3 bases, with 17 bases separating them. The CDR3 loop spans 16 amino acids. Germline values: CDR1 SGHRS, CDR2 YFSETQ. This chain's CDR3 is CASSLGPGGNNQPQHF. CDR3 nucleotide sequence: TGCGCCAGCAGCCTTGGACCTGGGGGGAACAATCAGCCCCAGCATTTT.

The chain uses TRBV6-6 and TRBJ1-5; D may be TRBD1 (6 bases). V gave up 5 bases and J gave up 4 bases, with 9 bases separating them. This CDR3 is 13 amino acids long. Germline V lookup: CDR1 MNHNY, CDR2 SVGAGI (reference sequence). CDR3 in amino acids: CASSTDRNQPQHF. CDR3 bases: TGTGCCAGCAGTACCGACAGGAATCAGCCCCAGCATTTT.

The J gene is TRBJ2-7, the V gene TRBV7-3, with D possibly matching TRBD1 (6 bases). Germline V gene lookup returns CDR1 SGHTA and CDR2 FQGTGA. CDR3 length: 13 amino acids. V was clipped by 4 bases and J by 6 bases, with 13 bases between them. The CDR3 loop reads CASSSVRGGEQYF. The DNA for the CDR3 is TGTGCCAGCAGCTCCGTTAGAGGGGGCGAGCAGTACTTC.

The chain is built from TRBV6-2 or TRBV6-3 and TRBJ2-7; 7 bases align to TRBD1. The CDR3 has 17 residues. The ends lost 1 base at V and 0 bases at J; junction bases unmatched: 9. Looked up from germline, CDR1 is MNHEY and CDR2 is SVGEGT. The CDR3 sequence: CASSYFRGQRYSYEQYF. CDR3 bases: TGTGCCAGCAGTTACTTTAGGGGACAGCGCTACTCCTACGAGCAGTACTTC.

This clone was recorded only once. J is TRBJ1-1 and V is TRBV5-1; 9 bases are a match to TRBD1. This CDR3 is built from 17 residues. Germline CDR1 and CDR2: SGHRS and YFSETQ. After removal of 4 bases from V and 6 bases from J, the junction contained 16 bases not matched to a gene. Written as DNA, the CDR3 is TGCGCCAGCAGCCCCGGACAGGGGCAAAACCGGGGCGCTGAAGCTTTCTTT. Residues: CASSPGQGQNRGAEAFF. Looking up the rest from reference TRBV5-1 and TRBJ1-1 gives the full variable domain: KAGVTQTPRYLIKTRGQQVTLSCSPISGHRSVSWYQQTPGQGLQFLFEYFSETQRNKGNFPGRFSGRQFSNSRSEMNVSTLELGDSALYLCASSPGQGQNRGAEAFFGQGTRLTVV.

This clone was found once. The V call is TRBV25-1, the J call TRBJ2-3; possible D gene TRBD1, 5 bases. The germline CDR1 and CDR2 sequences are MGHDK and SYGVNS. V gave up 7 bases and J gave up 3 bases, with 17 bases separating them. This CDR3 spans 15 amino acids. This chain's CDR3 is CASTLGDWTTDTQYF. CDR3 sequence (DNA): TGTGCCAGCACCCTTGGGGATTGGACAACAGATACGCAGTATTTT. Full variable domain (outside the CDR3, taken from reference TRBV25-1 and TRBJ2-3): EADIYQTPRYLVIGTGKKITLECSQTMGHDKMYWYQQDPGMELHLIHYSYGVNSTEKGDLSSESTVSRIRTEHFPLTLESARPSHTSQYLCASTLGDWTTDTQYFGPGTRLTVL.

V usage is TRBV5-1 and J usage is TRBJ2-6; no clear D. Trimming took off 3 bases at V and 0 bases at J, with 7 bases between the two ends. The CDR3 is made up of 15 amino acids. Germline V gene lookup returns CDR1 SGHRS and CDR2 YFSETQ. The CDR3 DNA reads as TGCGCCAGCAGCTCGGACGGCTCTGGGGCCAACGTCCTGACTTTC. Translated: CASSSDGSGANVLTF.

This chain joins TRBV3-1 (or the pseudogene TRBV3-2) and TRBJ1-4; maybe TRBD1 (5 bases). The V end was cut by 8 bases, the J end by 4 bases, with 14 bases between. The germline V gene has CDR1 LGHDT and CDR2 YNNKEL (reference sequence). This CDR3 spans 14 amino acids. The CDR3 DNA follows: TGTGCCAGCGGGAGCCCTGGGGGTAATGAAAAACTGTTTTTT. Protein sequence: CASGSPGGNEKLFF.

V is TRBV18 and J is TRBJ2-4; D might be TRBD1 (6 bases). Deletions cut 2 bases from V and 0 bases from J, with 8 bases between. Germline CDR1 and CDR2: KGHSH and LQKENI. The CDR3 sequence is 15 residues long. The DNA for the CDR3 is TGTGCCAGCTCACCAGGACAGACAGCCAAAAACATTCAGTACTTC. Protein: CASSPGQTAKNIQYF.

The rearrangement links TRBV19 to TRBJ1-2; 9 bases are shared with TRBD1. Germline CDR1 reads LNHDA; CDR2 reads SQIVND (reference sequence). Trimming removed 4 bases from V and 1 base from J; junction bases left unmatched: 7. The CDR3 extends over 16 amino acids. The CDR3 coding sequence is TGTGCCAGTAGTACTCGGACAGGGGCGGATAACTATGGCTACACCTTC. Residues: CASSTRTGADNYGYTF.

J is TRBJ1-1 and V is TRBV2, with 9 bases matching TRBD1. Germline assignment: CDR1 SNHLY and CDR2 FYNNEI. The junction had 11 bases not matched to a gene; V was cut back by 6 bases and J by 6 bases. The CDR3 has 15 amino acids. The CDR3 sequence is CASRGRDRVFAEAFF. For the CDR3, the DNA is TGTGCCAGCAGGGGGCGGGACAGGGTTTTCGCTGAAGCTTTCTTT.

The rearrangement joins TRBV6-1 to TRBJ2-7; D is unclear. CDR1 is MNHNS and CDR2 is SASEGT in the germline V gene. The CDR3 extends over 11 amino acids. Trimming pared 2 bases from V and 3 bases from J, leaving 2 bases between. CDR3 residues: CASSEIYEQYF. The CDR3 region has the DNA TGTGCCAGCAGTGAAATCTACGAGCAGTACTTC.